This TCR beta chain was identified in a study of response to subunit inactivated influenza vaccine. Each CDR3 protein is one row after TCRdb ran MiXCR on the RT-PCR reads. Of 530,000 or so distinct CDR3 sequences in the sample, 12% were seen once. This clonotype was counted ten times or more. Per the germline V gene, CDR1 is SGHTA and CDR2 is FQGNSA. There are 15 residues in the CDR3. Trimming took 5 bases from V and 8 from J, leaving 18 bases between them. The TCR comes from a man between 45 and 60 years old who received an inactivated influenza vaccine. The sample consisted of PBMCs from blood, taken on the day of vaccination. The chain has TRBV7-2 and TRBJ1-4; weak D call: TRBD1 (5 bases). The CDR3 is CASSPTVGGREKLFF. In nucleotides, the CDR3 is TGTGCCAGCAGCCCCACGGTGGGGGGTCGAGAAAAACTGTTTTTT.